Reported below is one TCR beta chain. Its cognate antigen is unknown. Germline V gene lookup returns CDR1 SGHRS and CDR2 YFSETQ. The CDR3 has 15 amino acids. The V gene end was trimmed by 2 bases and the J gene end by 2 bases; junction bases not matched to a gene: 2. The source of the sample is a study of siplizumab effects on memory and regulatory T cells. Study-wide results and limits: Reactions containing siplizumab showed mappable alloreactive CD4+ clones averaging 68.8% Treg-derived, versus 25% to 30% in controls. Researchers did not confirm the suppressive function of proliferating Tregs from siplizumab cultures. Unstimulated naive T cells seemed to show more diversity than memory cells did, and they also seemed to be among the major contributors to the alloresponse.

Per-sample assaying covered roughly 10^5 TCR templates. Here immunoSEQ multiplex PCR was the method, and the copy in TCRdb shows in-frame clones only, minus some. The sample shows approximately 94,000 clones, 94% of them seen only once. Material for sequencing was non-Treg CD4+ T cells sorted from blood. This receptor was obtained from a human donor in good health. V gene TRBV5-1 combines with J gene TRBJ2-2; 8 bases map to TRBD2. The CDR3 DNA is TGCGCCAGCAGCTTAGGGACTAGTAACACCGGGGAGCTGTTTTTT. This gives the protein CASSLGTSNTGELFF.